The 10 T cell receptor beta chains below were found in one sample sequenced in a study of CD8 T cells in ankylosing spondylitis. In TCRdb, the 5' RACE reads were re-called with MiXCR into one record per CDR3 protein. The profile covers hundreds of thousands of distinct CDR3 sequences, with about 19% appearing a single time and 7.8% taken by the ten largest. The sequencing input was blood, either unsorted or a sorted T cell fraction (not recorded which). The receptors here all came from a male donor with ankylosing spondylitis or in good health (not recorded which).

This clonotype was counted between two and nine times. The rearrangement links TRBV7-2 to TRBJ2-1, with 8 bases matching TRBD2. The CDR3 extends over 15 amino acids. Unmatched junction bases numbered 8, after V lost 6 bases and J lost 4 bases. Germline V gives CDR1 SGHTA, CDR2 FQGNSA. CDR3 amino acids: CASSPASGFYNEQFF. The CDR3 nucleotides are TGTGCCAGCAGTCCCGCTAGCGGGTTTTACAATGAGCAGTTCTTC.

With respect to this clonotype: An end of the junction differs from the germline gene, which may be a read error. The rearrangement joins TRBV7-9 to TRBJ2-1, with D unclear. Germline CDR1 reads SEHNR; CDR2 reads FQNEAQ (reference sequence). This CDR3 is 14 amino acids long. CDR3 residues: CTSSLEQIYNEQFF. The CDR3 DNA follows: TGTACCAGCAGCTTAGAGCAGATCTACAATGAGCAGTTCTTC.

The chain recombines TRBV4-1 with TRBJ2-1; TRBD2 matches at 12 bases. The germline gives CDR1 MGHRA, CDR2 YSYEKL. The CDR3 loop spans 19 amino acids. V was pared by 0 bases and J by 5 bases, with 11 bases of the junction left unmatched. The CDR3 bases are TGCGCCAGCAGCCAAGATTATTCTAGCGGGAGGGCCGGGGACAATGAGCAGTTCTTC. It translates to CASSQDYSSGRAGDNEQFF.

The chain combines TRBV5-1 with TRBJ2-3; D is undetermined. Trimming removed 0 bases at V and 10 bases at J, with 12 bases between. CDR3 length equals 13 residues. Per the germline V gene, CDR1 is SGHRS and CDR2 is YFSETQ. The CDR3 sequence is CASSLAVLASQYF. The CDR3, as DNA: TGCGCCAGCAGCTTGGCTGTACTCGCGTCGCAGTATTTT.

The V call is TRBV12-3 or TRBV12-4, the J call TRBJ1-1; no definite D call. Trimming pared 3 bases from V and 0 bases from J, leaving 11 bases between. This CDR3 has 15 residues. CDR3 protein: CASSLSGPLNTEAFF. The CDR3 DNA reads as TGTGCCAGCAGTTTGTCGGGCCCGCTGAACACTGAAGCTTTCTTT.

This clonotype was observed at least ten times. The CDR3 protein is CASSLDQYTEAFF. CDR3 sequence (DNA): TGTGCCAGCAGTTTAGACCAGTACACTGAAGCTTTCTTT. The chain recombines TRBV27 with TRBJ1-1; D uncertain. The CDR3 sequence is 13 residues long. Trimming took 2 bases from V and 3 from J, leaving 7 bases between them. Germline V gene sequence: CDR1 MNHEY, CDR2 SMNVEV (reference sequence).

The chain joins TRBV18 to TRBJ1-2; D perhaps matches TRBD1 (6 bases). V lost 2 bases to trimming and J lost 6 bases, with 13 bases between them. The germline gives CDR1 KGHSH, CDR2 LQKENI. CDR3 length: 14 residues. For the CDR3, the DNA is TGTGCCAGCTCACCAGTCTCAGGGGAGGATGGCTACACCTTC. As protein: CASSPVSGEDGYTF.

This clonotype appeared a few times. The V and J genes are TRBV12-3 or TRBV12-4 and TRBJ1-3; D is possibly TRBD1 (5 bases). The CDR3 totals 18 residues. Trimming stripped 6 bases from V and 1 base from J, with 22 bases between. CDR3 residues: CASRPIDGGGRSGNTIYF. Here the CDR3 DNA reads TGTGCCAGCAGGCCCATCGATGGGGGGGGACGATCTGGAAACACCATATATTTT.

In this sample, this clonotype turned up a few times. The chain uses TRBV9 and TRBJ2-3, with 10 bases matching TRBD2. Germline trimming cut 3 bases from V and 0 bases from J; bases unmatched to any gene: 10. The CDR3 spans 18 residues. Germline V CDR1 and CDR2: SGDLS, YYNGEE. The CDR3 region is CASSGPRTSGLSTDTQYF. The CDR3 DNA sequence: TGTGCCAGCAGCGGACCTAGGACTAGCGGACTCAGCACAGATACGCAGTATTTT.

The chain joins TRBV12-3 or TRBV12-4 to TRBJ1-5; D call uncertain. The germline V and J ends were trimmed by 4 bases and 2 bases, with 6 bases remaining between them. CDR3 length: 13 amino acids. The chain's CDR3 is CASSWRGNQPQHF. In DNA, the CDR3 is TGTGCCAGCAGTTGGAGAGGCAATCAGCCCCAGCATTTT.